A single sample is the source of the 2 T cell receptor beta chains below, sequenced in a study of CD8 T cells in ankylosing spondylitis. Using its own MiXCR run on the 5' RACE reads, TCRdb lists one record per CDR3 protein. The sample includes 7,500 to 10,000 distinct CDR3 sequences, around 6% of them seen just once. The specimen sequenced was blood, either unsorted or a sorted T cell fraction (not recorded which). The receptors derive from a female donor with ankylosing spondylitis or in good health (not recorded which).

In DNA, the CDR3 is TGTGCCAGCAGCGTAGGGAACAGAATCAACACCGGGGAGCTGTTTTTT. Protein sequence: CASSVGNRINTGELFF. The chain has TRBV9 and TRBJ2-2, with unresolved D. V was clipped by 0 bases and J by 2 bases, with 11 bases between them. Germline V gene sequence: CDR1 SGDLS, CDR2 YYNGEE. The CDR3 is 16 residues long.

This clonotype was seen at least ten times. The V and J genes are TRBV9 and TRBJ2-3; 13 nucleotides line up with TRBD2. CDR3 length: 17 residues. Trimming cost V 0 bases and J 3 bases; bases outside gene matches: 4. Germline V gives CDR1 SGDLS, CDR2 YYNGEE. CDR3 protein: CASSVERTSGSTDTQYF. The CDR3 nucleotides read TGTGCCAGCAGCGTAGAGAGGACTAGCGGGAGTACAGATACGCAGTATTTT.